The sequence of this TCR beta chain was determined in a study of sequential checkpoint blockade in melanoma. Germline V gives CDR1 SGDLS, CDR2 YYNGEE. V gave up 0 bases and J gave up 1 base, with 7 bases separating them. There are 14 residues in the CDR3. Indicated treatment: randomized to nivolumab then ipilimumab (arm A) or the reverse (arm B). Only in-frame clones appear in the TCRdb table, and some are missing; sequencing was by immunoSEQ multiplex PCR. The sample has just over 9,000 clones, 50% to 70% seen once; the top ten hold around 43%. V usage is TRBV9 and J usage is TRBJ1-1, with a tentative D call TRBD1 (6 bases). This specimen consisted of CD8+ T cells sorted from blood (inferred from file names), obtained from a patient given nivolumab and ipilimumab in sequence. This receptor was identified in a human donor with melanoma. This CDR3 is CASSVGDTNTEAFF. CDR3 DNA: TGTGCCAGCAGCGTAGGGGACACGAACACTGAAGCTTTCTTT.